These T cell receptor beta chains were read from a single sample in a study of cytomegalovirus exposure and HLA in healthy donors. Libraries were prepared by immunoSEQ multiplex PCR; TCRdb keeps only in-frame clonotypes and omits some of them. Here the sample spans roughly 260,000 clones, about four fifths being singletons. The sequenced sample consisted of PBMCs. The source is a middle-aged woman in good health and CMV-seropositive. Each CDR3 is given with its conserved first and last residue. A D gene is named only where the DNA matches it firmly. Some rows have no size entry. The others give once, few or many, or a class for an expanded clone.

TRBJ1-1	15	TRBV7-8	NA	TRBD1	CASSARDRASTEAFF	TGTGCCAGCAGCGCCCGGGACAGAGCATCCACTGAAGCTTTCTTT
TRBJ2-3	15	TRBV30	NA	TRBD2	CAWSVWAGGADTQYF	TGTGCCTGGAGTGTATGGGCGGGGGGGGCAGATACGCAGTATTTT
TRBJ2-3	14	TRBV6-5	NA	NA	CATSGGPSTDTQYF	TGTGCCACCAGCGGAGGGCCGAGCACAGATACGCAGTATTTT
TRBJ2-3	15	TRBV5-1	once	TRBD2	CASRKTSGSTDTQYF	TGCGCCAGCAGGAAGACTAGCGGCAGCACAGATACGCAGTATTTT
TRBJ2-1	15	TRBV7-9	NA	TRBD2	CSSSRTSGTYNEQFF	TGTTCCAGCAGCCGGACTAGCGGGACCTACAATGAGCAGTTCTTC
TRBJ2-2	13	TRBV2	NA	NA	CASREDNTGELFF	TGTGCCAGCAGGGAGGACAACACCGGGGAGCTGTTTTTT
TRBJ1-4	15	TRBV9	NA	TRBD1	CASSVGGTGVEKLFF	TGTGCCAGCAGCGTGGGGGGGACAGGGGTTGAAAAACTGTTTTTT
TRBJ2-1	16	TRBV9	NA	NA	CASSVVGGNSYNEQFF	TGTGCCAGCAGCGTAGTAGGCGGAAACTCCTACAATGAGCAGTTCTTC
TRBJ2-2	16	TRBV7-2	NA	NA	CASSLARTGVTGELFF	TGTGCCAGCAGCTTAGCTCGTACGGGGGTCACCGGGGAGCTGTTTTTT
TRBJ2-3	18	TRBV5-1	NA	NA	CASSLEPPRDISTDTQYF	TGCGCCAGCAGCTTGGAACCCCCGAGGGACATTAGCACAGATACGCAGTATTTT
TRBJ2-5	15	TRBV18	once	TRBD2	CASSPQRDPQETQYF	TGTGCCAGCTCCCCCCAGCGGGACCCCCAAGAGACCCAGTACTTC
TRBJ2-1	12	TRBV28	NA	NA	CASNHYNDEQFF	TGTGCCAGCAACCATTACAACGATGAGCAGTTCTTC
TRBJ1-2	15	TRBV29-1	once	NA	CSVEEGGQSNYGYTF	TGCAGCGTTGAAGAGGGAGGGCAGTCTAACTATGGCTACACCTTC
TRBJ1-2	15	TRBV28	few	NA	CASSLRGGLFYGYTF	TGTGCCAGCAGTTTACGCGGGGGCTTGTTCTATGGCTACACCTTC
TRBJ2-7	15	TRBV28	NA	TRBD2	CASSSVTSGSYEQYF	TGTGCCAGCAGTTCCGTAACTAGCGGGAGTTACGAGCAGTACTTC
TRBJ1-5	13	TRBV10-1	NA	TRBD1	CASERQGDQPQHF	TGCGCCAGCGAGAGACAGGGGGATCAGCCCCAGCATTTT
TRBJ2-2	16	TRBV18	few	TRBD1	CASSPRGQGTTGELFF	TGTGCCAGCTCACCACGGGGACAGGGAACGACCGGGGAGCTGTTTTTT